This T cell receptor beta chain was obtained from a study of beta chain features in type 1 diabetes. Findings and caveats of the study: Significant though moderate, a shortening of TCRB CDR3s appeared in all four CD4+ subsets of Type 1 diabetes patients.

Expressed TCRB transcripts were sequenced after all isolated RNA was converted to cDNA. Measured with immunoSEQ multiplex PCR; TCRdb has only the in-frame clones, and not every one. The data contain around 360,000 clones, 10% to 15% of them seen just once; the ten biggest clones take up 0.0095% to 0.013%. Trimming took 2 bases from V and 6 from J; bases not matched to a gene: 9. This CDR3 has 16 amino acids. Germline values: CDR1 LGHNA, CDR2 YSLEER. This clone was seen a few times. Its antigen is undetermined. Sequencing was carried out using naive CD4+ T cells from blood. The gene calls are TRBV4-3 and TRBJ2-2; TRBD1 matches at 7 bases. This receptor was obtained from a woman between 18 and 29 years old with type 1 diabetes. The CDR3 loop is CASSQMAGGSPGELFF. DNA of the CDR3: TGCGCCAGCAGCCAAATGGCAGGGGGATCTCCCGGGGAGCTGTTTTTT.